Described below is a single TCR beta chain sequence and its context. No cognate antigen has been identified for it. No quality values exist for individual bases; no much larger clone is one base distant. The junction carries 16 bases between V and J, which are trimmed by 6 bases and 5 bases respectively. CDR1 and CDR2, per the germline V gene (reference sequence), are LNHDA and SQIVND. The CDR3, cysteine through phenylalanine, is 15 amino acids long. Only the CDR3 DNA is retained, 45 bases long and in frame from the first base. The immunoSEQ Assay, a bias-controlled multiplex PCR, was used to amplify TCRbeta CDR3 regions from genomic DNA. The authors processed their data as follows. Nucleated cell counts per sample were estimated from amplification of reference gene primers within the assay. To quantify the absolute abundance of each unique TCRbeta CDR3 rearrangement, sequence reads were collapsed and filtered. For each sample, productive Simpson clonality was calculated as the square root of Simpson's diversity index across productive rearrangements. TCRdb obtained this table from immuneACCESS and retained in-frame rearrangements with V and J assigned. These tables miss some clones; where compared with another copy, unresolved V genes account for less than half of the shortfall, and the remainder is unexplained. Clone size and the V and J calls come from that table; the DNA yielded D and trimming. The sample data list 400,000 or so clones, and about 91% of these were observed just once. Roughly 1.5% of the sample lies in the top ten.

This specimen belongs to a study of blood T cell repertoires in COVID-19 (TCRdb year 2020). Turning to the overall study: Samples from collaborators originated in the United States, Italy and Spain and spanned both the acute and convalescent phases of COVID-19. The material from the prospective study consisted of cDNA or gDNA derived from T cells, B-cell-depleted T cells, or PBMCs. The samples were drawn from two sources: the first 160 participants of the ongoing ImmuneRACE study, and fewer than 1,500 subjects contributed by 6 global collaborators. A freely available public database, intended as a resource for researchers studying the immune response to SARS-CoV-2, is where the repertoires were released. Where available, HLA class I and class II types were obtained from metadata supplied by the sample provider rather than from assay-based typing. Nearly every sample came with metadata listing a de-identified subject ID, COVID-19 status, age in years and sex. Deeply sampled blood TCRbeta repertoires from subjects exposed to, actively infected with, or recovered from COVID-19 were included in the dataset. The study at large found these results: The amount of clinical and demographic metadata varied by source and participant and was provided uncurated.

One collaborating source in Seattle enrolled patients during active infection and followed them longitudinally through the course of disease. Each collaborating institution followed its own protocols to collect whole blood in K2EDTA tubes. For TCRbeta analysis, collaborators shipped samples in one of three forms: frozen whole blood, isolated PBMCs, or DNA extracted from either of those sample types. The rearrangement combines TRBV19 with TRBJ1-4, with no reliable assignment of the D segment. Sequencing was carried out using peripheral blood. This TCR derives from a woman aged 40 to 49 with COVID-19, enrolled during active disease. The CDR3 reads CASSPRERWNEKLFF. The base sequence is TGTGCCAGTAGCCCTAGGGAGCGGTGGAATGAAAAACTGTTTTTT.